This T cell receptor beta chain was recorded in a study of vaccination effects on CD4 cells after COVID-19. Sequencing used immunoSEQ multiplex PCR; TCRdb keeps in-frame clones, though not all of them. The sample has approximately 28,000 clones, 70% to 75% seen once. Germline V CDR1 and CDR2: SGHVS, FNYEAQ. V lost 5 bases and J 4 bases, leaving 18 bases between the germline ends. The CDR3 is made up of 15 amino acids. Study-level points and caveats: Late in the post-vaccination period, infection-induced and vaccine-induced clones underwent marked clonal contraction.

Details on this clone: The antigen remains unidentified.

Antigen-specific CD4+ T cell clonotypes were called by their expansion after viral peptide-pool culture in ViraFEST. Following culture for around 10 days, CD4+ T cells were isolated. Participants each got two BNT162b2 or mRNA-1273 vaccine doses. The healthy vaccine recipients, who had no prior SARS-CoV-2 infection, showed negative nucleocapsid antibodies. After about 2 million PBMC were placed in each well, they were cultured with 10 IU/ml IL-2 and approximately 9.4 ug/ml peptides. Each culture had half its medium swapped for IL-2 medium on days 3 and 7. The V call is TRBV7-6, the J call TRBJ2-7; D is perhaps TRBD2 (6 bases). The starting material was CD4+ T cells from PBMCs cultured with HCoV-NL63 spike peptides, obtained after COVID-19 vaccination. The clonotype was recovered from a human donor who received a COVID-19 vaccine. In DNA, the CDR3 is TGTGCCAGCAGCCCTCTTGCGGGGAAGAAATACGAGCAGTACTTC. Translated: CASSPLAGKKYEQYF.